This TCR beta chain came from a study of a mutant IDH1 vaccine in newly diagnosed glioma. Background on the study: The treated population exhibited a male proportion of about 62%, a female proportion of 37.5%, and a mean age of about 40 years. Former treatment meant radiotherapy, temozolomide, or both; the majority had gotten both. Study-level findings and limits: Vaccination elicited immune responses in approximately 92% of patients.

For this clone: Antigen: not known.

Some clones are missing from TCRdb's copy, which holds only in-frame ones; the method was immunoSEQ multiplex PCR. The sample includes about 51,000 clones, roughly 80% of them seen just once. Sample time point: baseline, week 1 (first vaccination visit). Described treatment: pre-vaccination baseline after standard-of-care therapy. V shed 3 bases and J shed 4 bases, with 12 bases lying between them. The CDR3 contains 14 residues. Germline CDR1 is LNHDA and CDR2 is SQIVND (reference sequence). The sequencing here drew on PBMCs, taken from a glioma patient treated with radiotherapy, temozolomide or both. This sequence joins TRBV19 and TRBJ1-2, with unresolved D. This clonotype was sampled from a woman aged 35 to 49 with glioma. The CDR3 loop reads CASSIDPGGYGYTF. The DNA of the CDR3 is TGTGCCAGTAGTATCGATCCTGGAGGCTATGGCTACACCTTC.